The next 28 T cell receptor beta chains were all read from a single sample in a study of T cells in Graves' hyperthyroidism and ophthalmopathy (dated by TCRdb to the late 2010s). The protocol used for the library was multiplex PCR. The data were produced on an Illumina HiSeq 2000. Amplification of TCR beta CDR3 regions was carried out from RNA transcripts. For the first round of RT-PCR on the TCR CDR3, the HTBI primer set was used together with the Qiagen OneStep RT-PCR kit. TCRdb redid the processing of the public reads, applying fastp at Q25 and MiXCR, and retained in-frame beta chains. Rows are unified per CDR3 protein, each entry keeping the most common DNA and genes. In all, the sample holds some 300,000 distinct CDR3 sequences, and roughly a fifth of those were seen once. Jointly, the top ten make up less than 45% of the sample. Sample: blood. The receptors originated from a man aged 45 to 65 with Graves' ophthalmopathy.

Ten or more counts support this clonotype. The chain joins TRBV28 to TRBJ2-4, with unresolved D. Germline lookup yields CDR1 MDHEN and CDR2 SYDVKM. The CDR3 extends over 15 amino acids. Trimming left V 6 bases short and J 0 bases short, with 12 bases between. The CDR3 region has the DNA TGTGCCAGCAGCGTCAGGTACCTAGCCAAAAACATTCAGTACTTC. Translating gives CASSVRYLAKNIQYF.

There are many counts of this clonotype. V and J are TRBV28 and TRBJ2-1; TRBD1 agrees at 7 bases. CDR3 length: 16 residues. The J segment lost 1 base and the V segment lost 7 bases, leaving 10 bases of the junction unmatched. From germline, CDR1 is MDHEN and CDR2 SYDVKM. This CDR3 is CASNPVTGPSYNEQFF. The CDR3 region has the DNA TGTGCCAGCAATCCCGTGACAGGGCCGTCCTACAATGAGCAGTTCTTC.

This clonotype was counted at least ten times. The chain links TRBV7-2 to TRBJ2-7; TRBD1 matches at 7 bases. The CDR3 is 16 amino acids. Trimming removed 6 bases from V and 0 bases from J; junction bases left unmatched: 11. Germline loops: CDR1 SGHTA, CDR2 FQGNSA. CDR3 in amino acids: CASRYGLDRPSYEQYF. As DNA, the CDR3 is TGTGCCAGCAGGTATGGGTTGGACAGGCCCTCCTACGAGCAGTACTTC.

The chain uses TRBV4-2 and TRBJ2-1, with 13 bases identical to TRBD2. The CDR3 is made up of 17 amino acids. Germline lookup yields CDR1 LGHNA and CDR2 YNFKEQ. V was clipped by 1 base and J by 4 bases; unmatched bases: 4. The CDR3 nucleotides read TGTGCCAGCAGCCAAGCGACACTAGCGGGAGGGTACAATGAGCAGTTCTTC. As protein: CASSQATLAGGYNEQFF.

This clonotype was counted ten times or more. The chain recombines TRBV2 with TRBJ2-7, with D maybe TRBD2 (6 bases). Germline V gene data show CDR1 as SNHLY and CDR2 as FYNNEI. This CDR3 has 15 amino acids. V lost 5 bases and J 9 bases, leaving 23 bases between the germline ends. The CDR3: CASSQEGRKGGGQYF. The CDR3 DNA sequence: TGTGCCAGCAGTCAAGAGGGACGGAAGGGAGGCGGGCAGTACTTC.

This clonotype was detected ten times or more. The chain joins TRBV27 to TRBJ2-3, with 9 bases fitting TRBD1. Germline V gene data show CDR1 as MNHEY and CDR2 as SMNVEV (reference sequence). With V trimmed by 4 bases and J by 2 bases, 4 bases remained unmatched. The CDR3 has 15 residues. The CDR3 DNA follows: TGTGCCAGCAGTTCGGGGACAGGGTTCACAGATACGCAGTATTTT. It yields the protein CASSSGTGFTDTQYF.

This chain links TRBV15 with TRBJ2-5, with 7 bases aligning to TRBD1. Germline values: CDR1 LNHNV, CDR2 YYDKDF (reference sequence). The CDR3 extends over 15 amino acids. Unmatched junction bases numbered 6, after V lost 4 bases and J lost 1 base. The CDR3 nucleotides are TGTGCCACCAGCACGGACAGGCCCCTCCAAGAGACCCAGTACTTC. Amino acids: CATSTDRPLQETQYF. Drawing the rest from reference TRBV15 and TRBJ2-5, the complete variable domain is DAMVIQNPRYQVTQFGKPVTLSCSQTLNHNVMYWYQQKSSQAPKLLFHYYDKDFNNEADTPDNFQSRRPNTSFCFLDIRSPGLGDTAMYLCATSTDRPLQETQYFGPGTRLLVL.

This clonotype was found a few times. The J gene is TRBJ2-1, the V gene TRBV28; 8 nucleotides match TRBD2. The CDR3 loop spans 15 amino acids. With 1 base clipped from V and 5 bases from J, the junction kept 4 bases outside the gene matches. CDR1 and CDR2 from the germline V gene are MDHEN and SYDVKM. CDR3 bases: TGTGCCAGCAGTTTATTTACTAGCGGTAACAATGAGCAGTTCTTC. Encoded protein: CASSLFTSGNNEQFF.

This clonotype was seen a handful of times. This sequence joins TRBV19 and TRBJ2-7; a weak D match, TRBD2 (5 bases). Trimming stripped 0 bases from V and 4 bases from J, with 10 bases between. The CDR3 runs 14 residues. The V gene's germline CDR1 is LNHDA and CDR2 SQIVND (reference sequence). CDR3 residues: CASSIDRTQYEQYF. The CDR3 bases are TGTGCCAGTAGTATAGACCGGACTCAGTACGAGCAGTACTTC.

This clonotype was detected ten times or more. The chain has TRBV30 and TRBJ1-1, with D maybe TRBD1 (6 bases). Germline CDR1 and CDR2: GTSNPN and SVGIG (reference sequence). The CDR3 is 14 amino acids. The ends were cut back, 2 bases at V and 0 bases at J, with 10 bases in the middle. DNA of the CDR3: TGTGCCTGGAGTCTAAGGGGGGTGAACACTGAAGCTTTCTTT. Its translation: CAWSLRGVNTEAFF.

This clonotype was counted ten times or more. This chain uses TRBV2 with TRBJ2-7; D is unresolved. V was shortened by 7 bases and J by 4 bases, with 14 bases between the two germline ends. From germline, CDR1 is SNHLY and CDR2 FYNNEI. This CDR3 region has 13 residues. The DNA of the CDR3 is TGTGCCAGCAACCCAGACGTTGGTTACGAGCAGTACTTC. Translating it yields CASNPDVGYEQYF.

This chain links TRBV19 with TRBJ1-2; D is uncertain. V was trimmed by 2 bases and J by 3 bases, leaving 10 bases between them. The length of the CDR3 is 14 residues. Germline V lookup: CDR1 LNHDA, CDR2 SQIVND (reference sequence). CDR3 bases: TGTGCCAGTAGTATATTGGTTGGGTACTATGGCTACACCTTC. This sequence encodes CASSILVGYYGYTF.

This clonotype was seen only a few times. V gene TRBV19 combines with J gene TRBJ1-1; the match to TRBD1 covers 10 bases. With V trimmed by 7 bases and J by 3 bases, 11 bases remained unmatched. CDR1 and CDR2 from the germline V gene are LNHDA and SQIVND (reference sequence). The CDR3 has 16 residues. CDR3 residues: CASKAGTGAGDTEAFF. DNA of the CDR3: TGTGCCAGTAAAGCCGGGACAGGGGCCGGGGACACTGAAGCTTTCTTT.

Turning to this clonotype: This may be a read error: a much more frequent sequence differs by one nucleotide. This rearrangement joins TRBV5-1 to TRBJ2-6, with 7 bases fitting TRBD1. This CDR3 has 22 amino acids. From germline, CDR1 is SGHRS and CDR2 YFSETQ. The CDR3 DNA sequence: TGCGCCAGCAGCTTGTCGTCCCCCCTCCCGGGACAGCGATTCTCTGGGGCCAACGTCCGGACTTTC. Its protein product is CASSLSSPLPGQRFSGANVRTF.

This clonotype was seen many times. The J gene is TRBJ2-3, the V gene TRBV2; maybe TRBD2 (5 bases). The germline V gene encodes CDR1 SNHLY and CDR2 FYNNEI. The length of the CDR3 is 11 residues. The V end lost 4 bases, the J end lost 10 bases, and 9 bases lay between the germline ends. CDR3 DNA: TGTGCCAGCAGTGGGGAGTTCTCGCAGTATTTT. Its translation: CASSGEFSQYF.

This clonotype was detected ten times or more. The chain has TRBV2 and TRBJ1-2; 7 positions match TRBD1. CDR3 length: 15 residues. Germline loops: CDR1 SNHLY, CDR2 FYNNEI. The ends lost 6 bases at V and 0 bases at J; junction bases unmatched: 7. CDR3 sequence (DNA): TGTGCCAGCAGCTCCGGGACAGTTACTAACTATGGCTACACCTTC. This codes for CASSSGTVTNYGYTF.

This clonotype was counted a few times. The chain is built from TRBV6-5 and TRBJ2-2; D gene uncertain. CDR1 and CDR2 (germline): MNHEY, SVGAGI. Between the trimmed V and J ends, which lost 4 bases and 5 bases, there was a span of 17 bases. The CDR3 has 16 amino acids. The CDR3 DNA reads TGTGCCAGCAGTTCCTCTTCGGGCCTCGGGACCGGGGAGCTGTTTTTT. Translated: CASSSSSGLGTGELFF.

This chain uses TRBV20-1 with TRBJ2-3; 7 bases line up with TRBD1. Germline V gene lookup returns CDR1 DFQATT and CDR2 SNEGSKA (reference sequence). The CDR3 length is 16 residues. J was trimmed by 2 bases and V by 6 bases; bases with no gene match: 14. CDR3 sequence (DNA): TGCAGTGCCACCTTAGGGGGCAGGGATTACACAGATACGCAGTATTTT. It translates to CSATLGGRDYTDTQYF.

A note on this clonotype: Compared with germline, one end of the junction differs, possibly owing to a read error. The rearrangement uses TRBV24-1 and TRBJ1-1; tentatively, D is TRBD1 (5 bases). CDR3 length equals 12 residues. The germline V gene encodes CDR1 KGHDR and CDR2 SFDVKD. The DNA for the CDR3 is TGTGCCACCAATGATTTTAGGGGAGAAGCTTTCTTT. Its translation: CATNDFRGEAFF.

This clonotype was observed a few times. The chain is built from TRBV5-1 and TRBJ1-2; D not certain. The V gene's germline CDR1 is SGHRS and CDR2 YFSETQ. The CDR3 is made up of 15 amino acids. V was shortened by 4 bases and J by 2 bases, with 15 bases between the two germline ends. The CDR3 spells CASSPERELNYGYTF. In DNA, the CDR3 is TGCGCCAGCAGCCCAGAGAGGGAACTGAACTATGGCTACACCTTC.

This chain uses TRBV4-1 with TRBJ2-5, with TRBD2 matching 8 bases. V lost 0 bases, J lost 4 bases, and 4 bases stayed unmatched. CDR3 length: 15 amino acids. Germline V gene data show CDR1 as MGHRA and CDR2 as YSYEKL. The CDR3 DNA reads TGCGCCAGCAGCCAAGATAGTCTAGCGGGAGAGACCCAGTACTTC. It yields the protein CASSQDSLAGETQYF.

The genes are TRBV5-4 and TRBJ1-6; weak D call: TRBD1 (5 bases). This CDR3 has 17 amino acids. With 1 base removed from V and 6 bases from J, the gap between germline ends came to 17 bases. CDR1 and CDR2 from the germline V gene are SGHNT and YYREEE (reference sequence). CDR3 sequence reads: CASSLTGTLSLNSPLHF. The CDR3 DNA is TGTGCCAGCAGCTTGACGGGGACGTTGAGTCTTAATTCACCCCTCCACTTT.

V is TRBV2 and J is TRBJ2-1; 10 nucleotides agree with TRBD2. This CDR3 is built from 15 residues. The V and J ends lost 2 bases and 6 bases, in that order; junction bases with no gene match: 4. Germline V gene data show CDR1 as SNHLY and CDR2 as FYNNEI. DNA of the CDR3: TGTGCCAGCAGTGAACTAGCGGGAGAACGCAATGAGCAGTTCTTC. Protein sequence: CASSELAGERNEQFF.

The DNA of the CDR3 is TGCGCCAGCGGTAGCGGGAGAGGTTATAGTGAGCAGTTCTTC. Translating gives CASGSGRGYSEQFF. J is TRBJ2-1 and V is TRBV10-2; 9 bases agree with TRBD2. The CDR3 consists of 14 residues. Germline loops: CDR1 WSHSY, CDR2 SAAADI. Trimming took 8 bases from V and 9 from J; bases not matched to a gene: 11.

The chain employs TRBV9 and TRBJ2-1; 7 bases fit TRBD1. Germline V lookup: CDR1 SGDLS, CDR2 YYNGEE. The CDR3 consists of 17 residues. V lost 0 bases, J lost 7 bases, and 13 bases stayed unmatched. The CDR3 DNA reads as TGTGCCAGCAGCGTAGGGGCTCCGACGAGGGGGCCGAATGAGCAGTTCTTC. Translation gives CASSVGAPTRGPNEQFF. Full variable domain (remainder filled in from reference TRBV9 and TRBJ2-1): DSGVTQTPKHLITATGQRVTLRCSPRSGDLSVYWYQQSLDQGLQFLIQYYNGEERAKGNILERFSAQQFPDLHSELNLSSLELGDSALYFCASSVGAPTRGPNEQFFGPGTRLTVL.

This clonotype was observed a few times. This chain connects TRBV24-1 to TRBJ1-5; a weak D match, TRBD1 (5 bases). Per the germline V gene, CDR1 is KGHDR and CDR2 is SFDVKD. The ends were cut back, 4 bases at V and 2 bases at J, with 11 bases in the middle. CDR3 length: 15 residues. CDR3 in DNA: TGTGCCACCAGTGAGAAGGGGATAGGCAATCAGCCCCAGCATTTT. As protein: CATSEKGIGNQPQHF.

V and J are TRBV7-9 and TRBJ1-4, with D tentatively TRBD1 (6 bases). Germline V gene lookup returns CDR1 SEHNR and CDR2 FQNEAQ (reference sequence). V lost 1 base and J lost 7, with 10 bases in between. This CDR3 region has 14 residues. The DNA of the CDR3 is TGTGCCAGCAGCTTAGTCCGGACAGTTGAAAAACTGTTTTTT. This encodes CASSLVRTVEKLFF.

The chain uses TRBV28 and TRBJ2-7; 7 nucleotides match TRBD2. Looked up from germline, CDR1 is MDHEN and CDR2 is SYDVKM. This CDR3 has 16 residues. The junction had 14 bases not matched to a gene; V was cut back by 6 bases and J by 3 bases. The CDR3 protein is CASSLWVGRGVYEQYF. As DNA, the CDR3 is TGTGCCAGCAGCCTATGGGTGGGACGGGGGGTCTACGAGCAGTACTTC.